A selection of T cell receptor beta chains follows, all from one sample in a study of tumor and adjacent non-tumor tissue in lung cancer. TCRdb redid the calling of the multiplex PCR reads with MiXCR, one entry per CDR3 protein. The sample carries roughly 140,000 distinct CDR3 sequences, around two thirds recorded once. The sequenced sample consisted of lung tumor tissue. The receptor source for this set is a man aged 55 to 70 with small cell lung cancer. Each CDR3 is given with its conserved first and last residue. The D gene is left open where the match is weak. Not every row has a clone size; where given, it reads once, few, many or a size class.

D gene: TRBD1; clone size: .; V gene: TRBV11-3; J gene: TRBJ1-2; CDR3 protein: CASSFTGDAGNTF; CDR3 DNA: TGTGCCAGCAGCTTTACAGGGGATGCTGGCAACACCTTC
D gene: .; clone size: .; V gene: TRBV11-2; J gene: TRBJ2-2; CDR3 protein: CASSLDNLNNGELFF; CDR3 DNA: TGTGCCAGCAGCTTAGATAATCTGAACAACGGGGAGCTGTTTTTT
D gene: .; clone size: .; V gene: TRBV11-3; J gene: TRBJ2-1; CDR3 protein: CASSLGWNEQFF; CDR3 DNA: TGTGCCAGTAGCTTAGGTTGGAATGAGCAGTTCTTC
D gene: TRBD1; clone size: .; V gene: TRBV5-6; J gene: TRBJ2-5; CDR3 protein: CASCFDGQGAQTQYF; CDR3 DNA: TGTGCCAGCTGCTTTGATGGTCAGGGGGCACAGACCCAGTACTTC
D gene: TRBD1; clone size: once; V gene: TRBV20-1; J gene: TRBJ2-4; CDR3 protein: CSATRGTVGYQNIQYF; CDR3 DNA: TGCAGTGCTACCAGGGGGACAGTGGGCTACCAAAACATTCAGTACTTC
D gene: TRBD1; clone size: .; V gene: TRBV10-3; J gene: TRBJ1-6; CDR3 protein: CAISPGTGVNSPLHF; CDR3 DNA: TGTGCCATCAGTCCCGGGACAGGGGTAAATTCACCCCTCCACTTT
D gene: TRBD1; clone size: many; V gene: TRBV20-1; J gene: TRBJ2-7; CDR3 protein: CSARPTGAYEQYF; CDR3 DNA: TGCAGTGCTAGACCGACAGGGGCCTACGAGCAGTACTTC
D gene: .; clone size: few; V gene: TRBV5-1; J gene: TRBJ1-1; CDR3 protein: CASSLGWGSTEAFF; CDR3 DNA: TGCGCCAGCAGCTTGGGTTGGGGTAGCACTGAAGCTTTCTTT
D gene: .; clone size: few; V gene: TRBV5-4; J gene: TRBJ2-5; CDR3 protein: CASSLLAAKQGTQYF; CDR3 DNA: TGTGCCAGCAGCTTGCTAGCAGCCAAGCAAGGGACCCAGTACTTC
D gene: .; clone size: .; V gene: TRBV20-1; J gene: TRBJ2-1; CDR3 protein: CSTRDSLREGSYNEQFF; CDR3 DNA: TGCAGTACTAGAGATAGCCTGCGTGAGGGTTCCTACAATGAGCAGTTCTTC
D gene: TRBD2; clone size: .; V gene: TRBV5-1; J gene: TRBJ2-1; CDR3 protein: CASSLALAGNEQFF; CDR3 DNA: TGCGCCAGCAGCTTGGCGCTAGCGGGCAATGAGCAGTTCTTC
D gene: .; clone size: many; V gene: TRBV5-5; J gene: TRBJ2-3; CDR3 protein: CASSFLIQTLSTDTQYF; CDR3 DNA: TGTGCCAGCAGCTTTCTGATCCAAACTCTCAGCACAGATACGCAGTATTTT
D gene: TRBD2; clone size: many; V gene: TRBV4-1; J gene: TRBJ2-1; CDR3 protein: CASSPSGERPEQFF; CDR3 DNA: TGCGCCAGCAGCCCTAGCGGGGAGAGGCCTGAGCAGTTCTTC
D gene: TRBD2; clone size: .; V gene: TRBV12-3/TRBV12-4; J gene: TRBJ2-4; CDR3 protein: CTSKLRDSGLAGEGTNNIQYF; CDR3 DNA: TGTACCAGCAAGCTACGGGACTCAGGACTAGCGGGAGAGGGAACCAACAACATTCAGTACTTC
D gene: .; clone size: .; V gene: TRBV20-1; J gene: TRBJ2-3; CDR3 protein: CTAGWGPDTHYF; CDR3 DNA: TGCACTGCGGGATGGGGACCAGATACGCATTATTTT
D gene: TRBD2; clone size: .; V gene: TRBV29-1; J gene: TRBJ2-1; CDR3 protein: CSVEVRWLAGGNEQFF; CDR3 DNA: TGCAGCGTTGAAGTTCGATGGCTAGCGGGCGGCAATGAGCAGTTCTTC
D gene: .; clone size: .; V gene: TRBV11-2; J gene: TRBJ2-5; CDR3 protein: CASSYTREYSVTQYF; CDR3 DNA: TGTGCCAGCAGCTATACAAGGGAATATAGTGTGACCCAGTACTTC
D gene: TRBD2; clone size: .; V gene: TRBV20-1; J gene: TRBJ2-3; CDR3 protein: CSARDIRAGLAGGPVDTHYF; CDR3 DNA: TGCAGTGCTAGAGATATCAGGGCAGGACTAGCGGGAGGGCCGGTAGATACGCACTATTTT
D gene: TRBD2; clone size: many; V gene: TRBV6-6; J gene: TRBJ2-7; CDR3 protein: CASSILAASYEQYF; CDR3 DNA: TGTGCCAGCAGTATACTAGCGGCGTCCTACGAGCAGTACTTC
D gene: .; clone size: .; V gene: TRBV20-1; J gene: TRBJ1-2; CDR3 protein: CSASDAGTGDGYTF; CDR3 DNA: TGCAGTGCTAGTGATGCCGGGACTGGGGATGGTTACACCTTC
D gene: .; clone size: .; V gene: TRBV11-2; J gene: TRBJ1-4; CDR3 protein: CPSSDDEKLFF; CDR3 DNA: TGTCCCAGCAGTGATGATGAAAAACTGTTTTTT
D gene: .; clone size: .; V gene: TRBV24-1; J gene: TRBJ2-5; CDR3 protein: CATSVRSEETQYF; CDR3 DNA: TGTGCCACCAGTGTCAGATCTGAAGAGACCCAGTACTTC
D gene: .; clone size: once; V gene: TRBV12-3/TRBV12-4; J gene: TRBJ2-2; CDR3 protein: CAGRMNTGELLF; CDR3 DNA: TGTGCCGGCAGAATGAACACCGGGGAGCTGCTTTTT
D gene: .; clone size: .; V gene: TRBV29-1; J gene: TRBJ2-1; CDR3 protein: CSPWDYQSGGGYF; CDR3 DNA: TGCAGCCCCTGGGACTACCAAAGTGGGGGCGGGTACTTC
D gene: .; clone size: many; V gene: TRBV12-3/TRBV12-4; J gene: TRBJ1-1; CDR3 protein: CASSYQSNTEAFF; CDR3 DNA: TGTGCCAGCAGTTATCAATCAAACACTGAAGCTTTCTTT
D gene: .; clone size: .; V gene: TRBV20-1; J gene: TRBJ2-5; CDR3 protein: CSASGGQFLETQYF; CDR3 DNA: TGCAGTGCTAGCGGGGGACAGTTTCTGGAGACCCAGTACTTC
D gene: .; clone size: many; V gene: TRBV20-1; J gene: TRBJ1-2; CDR3 protein: CSARATGGYTF; CDR3 DNA: TGCAGTGCTAGAGCGACAGGTGGCTACACCTTC
D gene: .; clone size: .; V gene: TRBV5-1; J gene: TRBJ2-1; CDR3 protein: CASSPILSSYNEQFF; CDR3 DNA: TGCGCCAGCAGCCCCATACTAAGCTCCTACAATGAGCAGTTCTTC
D gene: .; clone size: many; V gene: TRBV20-1; J gene: TRBJ1-1; CDR3 protein: CSAITGLDTEAFF; CDR3 DNA: TGCAGTGCTATTACAGGTTTGGACACTGAAGCTTTCTTT
D gene: .; clone size: many; V gene: TRBV4-1; J gene: TRBJ2-1; CDR3 protein: CASSHPGYNEQFF; CDR3 DNA: TGCGCCAGCAGCCACCCAGGATACAATGAGCAGTTCTTC
D gene: TRBD1; clone size: .; V gene: TRBV10-3; J gene: TRBJ2-3; CDR3 protein: CAISQGQGAGDTQYF; CDR3 DNA: TGTGCCATCAGTCAGGGACAGGGCGCCGGAGATACGCAGTATTTT
D gene: .; clone size: many; V gene: TRBV12-3/TRBV12-4; J gene: TRBJ1-1; CDR3 protein: CASRRRRTEAFF; CDR3 DNA: TGTGCCAGCAGGAGACGAAGGACTGAAGCTTTCTTT
D gene: TRBD1; clone size: .; V gene: TRBV6-6; J gene: TRBJ1-5; CDR3 protein: CASKLGQGGWQTQHF; CDR3 DNA: TGTGCCAGCAAACTTGGACAGGGTGGGTGGCAGACCCAGCATTTT
D gene: .; clone size: .; V gene: TRBV6-5; J gene: TRBJ2-3; CDR3 protein: CASSYHPYGGAIEPITDTQYF; CDR3 DNA: TGTGCGAGCAGTTACCACCCCTATGGGGGGGCCATCGAACCCATCACAGATACGCAGTATTTT
D gene: TRBD1; clone size: many; V gene: TRBV6-1; J gene: TRBJ2-3; CDR3 protein: CASSGTGDGADTQYF; CDR3 DNA: TGTGCCAGCAGTGGGACAGGGGATGGCGCAGATACGCAGTATTTT
D gene: .; clone size: .; V gene: TRBV11-1; J gene: TRBJ1-1; CDR3 protein: CASSITRGAEAFF; CDR3 DNA: TGTGCCAGCAGCATTACCAGAGGAGCTGAAGCTTTCTTT
D gene: .; clone size: few; V gene: TRBV4-1; J gene: TRBJ2-6; CDR3 protein: CASSQEVVSGANVLTF; CDR3 DNA: TGCGCCAGCAGCCAAGAGGTAGTTTCTGGGGCCAACGTCCTGACTTTC
D gene: TRBD2; clone size: many; V gene: TRBV11-2; J gene: TRBJ2-4; CDR3 protein: CASSLAPAGVKNIQYF; CDR3 DNA: TGTGCCAGCAGCTTAGCCCCAGCGGGAGTCAAAAACATTCAGTACTTC
D gene: TRBD2; clone size: .; V gene: TRBV6-5; J gene: TRBJ2-1; CDR3 protein: CASRRTAGGTSYNEQFF; CDR3 DNA: TGTGCCAGCAGACGTACAGCGGGAGGCACCTCCTACAATGAGCAGTTCTTC
D gene: TRBD2; clone size: .; V gene: TRBV6-1; J gene: TRBJ2-3; CDR3 protein: CAGNESLAGVGTDTQYF; CDR3 DNA: TGTGCCGGCAATGAAAGCCTAGCGGGAGTGGGCACAGATACGCAGTATTTT
D gene: .; clone size: .; V gene: TRBV11-3; J gene: TRBJ2-3; CDR3 protein: CASSTGATDTHYF; CDR3 DNA: TGTGCCAGTAGCACCGGGGCCACAGATACGCATTATTTT